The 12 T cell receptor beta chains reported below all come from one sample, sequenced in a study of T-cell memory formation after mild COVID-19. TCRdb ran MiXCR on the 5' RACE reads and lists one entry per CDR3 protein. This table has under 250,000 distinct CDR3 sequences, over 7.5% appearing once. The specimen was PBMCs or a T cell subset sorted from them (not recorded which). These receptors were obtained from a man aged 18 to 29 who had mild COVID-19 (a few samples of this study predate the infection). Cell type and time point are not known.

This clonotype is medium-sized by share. CDR3 amino acids: CASSYSGGTSPLHF. DNA of the CDR3: TGTGCCAGCAGTTACTCGGGGGGGACTTCACCCCTCCACTTT. The chain employs TRBV6-2 or TRBV6-3 and TRBJ1-6; the D gene is possibly TRBD1 (5 bases). This CDR3 contains 14 residues. V lost 0 bases and J lost 9, with 9 bases in between. In germline, CDR1 is MNHEY, CDR2 SVGEGT.

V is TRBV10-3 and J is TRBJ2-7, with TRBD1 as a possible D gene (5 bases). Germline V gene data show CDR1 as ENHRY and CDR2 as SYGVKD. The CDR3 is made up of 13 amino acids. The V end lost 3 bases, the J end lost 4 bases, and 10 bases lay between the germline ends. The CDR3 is CAISEGAVYEQYF. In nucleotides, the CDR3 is TGTGCCATCAGTGAAGGGGCGGTGTACGAGCAGTACTTC.

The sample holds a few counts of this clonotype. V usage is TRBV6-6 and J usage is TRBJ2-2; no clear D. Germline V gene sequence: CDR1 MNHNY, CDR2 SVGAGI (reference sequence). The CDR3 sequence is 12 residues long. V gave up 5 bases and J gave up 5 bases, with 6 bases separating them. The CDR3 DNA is TGTGCCAGCAGTCCCTTTACCGGGGAGCTGTTTTTT. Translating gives CASSPFTGELFF.

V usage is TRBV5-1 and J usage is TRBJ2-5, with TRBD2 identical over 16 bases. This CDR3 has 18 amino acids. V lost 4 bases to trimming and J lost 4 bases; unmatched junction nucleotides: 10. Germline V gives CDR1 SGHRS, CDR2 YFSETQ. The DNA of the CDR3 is TGCGCCAGCAGCCCCGGGACTAGCGGGGGGGCCGGTTTAGAGACCCAGTACTTC. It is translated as CASSPGTSGGAGLETQYF.

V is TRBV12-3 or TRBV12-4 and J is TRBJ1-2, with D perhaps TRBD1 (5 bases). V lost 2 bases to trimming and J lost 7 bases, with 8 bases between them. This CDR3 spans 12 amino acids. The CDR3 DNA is TGTGCCAGCAGTTTACAGGGCGGTGGCTACACCTTC. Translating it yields CASSLQGGGYTF.

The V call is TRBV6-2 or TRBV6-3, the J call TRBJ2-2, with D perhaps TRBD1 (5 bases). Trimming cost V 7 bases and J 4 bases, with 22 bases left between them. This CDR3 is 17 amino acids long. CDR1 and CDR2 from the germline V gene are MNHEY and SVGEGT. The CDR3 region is CASIKSRRVGRTGELFF. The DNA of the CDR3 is TGTGCCAGCATCAAAAGCCGCCGGGTGGGGCGCACCGGGGAGCTGTTTTTT.

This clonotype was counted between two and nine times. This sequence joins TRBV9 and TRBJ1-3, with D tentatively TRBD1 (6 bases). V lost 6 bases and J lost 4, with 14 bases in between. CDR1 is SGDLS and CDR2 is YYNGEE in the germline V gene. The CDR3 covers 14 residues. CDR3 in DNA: TGTGCCAGCACCAACAGGGAAGTAGGAAACACCATATATTTT. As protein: CASTNREVGNTIYF.

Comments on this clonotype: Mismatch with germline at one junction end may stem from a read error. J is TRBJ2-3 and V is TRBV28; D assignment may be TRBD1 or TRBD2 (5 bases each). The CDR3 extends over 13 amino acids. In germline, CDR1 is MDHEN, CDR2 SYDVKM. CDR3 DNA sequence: TGTGACAGCAGCCCGGGACCGCAGGATACGCAGTATTTT. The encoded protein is CDSSPGPQDTQYF.

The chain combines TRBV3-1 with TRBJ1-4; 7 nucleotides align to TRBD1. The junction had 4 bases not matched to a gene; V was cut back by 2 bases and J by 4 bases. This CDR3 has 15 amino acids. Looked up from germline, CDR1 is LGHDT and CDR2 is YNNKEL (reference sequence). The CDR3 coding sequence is TGTGCCAGCAGCCAACAGGGGGAGAGTAATGAAAAACTGTTTTTT. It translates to CASSQQGESNEKLFF.

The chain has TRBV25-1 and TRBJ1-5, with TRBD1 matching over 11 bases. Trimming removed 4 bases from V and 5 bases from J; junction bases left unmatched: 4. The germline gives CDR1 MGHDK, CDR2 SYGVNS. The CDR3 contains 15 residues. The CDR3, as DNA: TGTGCCAGCAGTGGGTGGACAGGGGGCGATCAGCCCCAGCATTTT. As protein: CASSGWTGGDQPQHF.

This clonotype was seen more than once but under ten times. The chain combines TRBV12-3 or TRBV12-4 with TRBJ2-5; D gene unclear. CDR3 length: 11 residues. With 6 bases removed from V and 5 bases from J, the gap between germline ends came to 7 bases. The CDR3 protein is CASRVGETQYF. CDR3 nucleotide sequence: TGTGCCAGCAGGGTCGGTGAGACCCAGTACTTC.

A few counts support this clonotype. The chain's CDR3 is CASRREGNTEAFF. The DNA of the CDR3 is TGTGCCAGCAGGCGAGAGGGGAACACTGAAGCTTTCTTT. This chain joins TRBV6-2 or TRBV6-3 and TRBJ1-1; D gene ambiguous. The germline gives CDR1 MNHEY, CDR2 SVGEGT. This CDR3 contains 13 residues. Trimming shortened V by 6 bases and J by 1 base, and 9 bases separated the two germline ends.